This TCR beta chain was captured by sequencing in a study of blood T cell repertoires in COVID-19. This CDR3 is 14 amino acids long. Germline V gene data show CDR1 as MDHEN and CDR2 as SYDVKM. The J segment lost 3 bases and the V segment lost 5 bases, leaving 7 bases of the junction unmatched. TCRdb's table, derived via immunoSEQ multiplex PCR, lists solely in-frame clones and lacks some. The sample consists of some 66,000 clones, over 80% of them appearing once. V is TRBV28 and J is TRBJ2-7, with 7 bases fitting TRBD1. Sequencing was performed on peripheral blood. This sequence originates from a human donor in a cohort sampled during active COVID-19. CDR3 nucleotides: TGTGCCAGCAGTCAGACAGGGAATGTCTACGAGCAGTACTTC. Encoded protein: CASSQTGNVYEQYF.